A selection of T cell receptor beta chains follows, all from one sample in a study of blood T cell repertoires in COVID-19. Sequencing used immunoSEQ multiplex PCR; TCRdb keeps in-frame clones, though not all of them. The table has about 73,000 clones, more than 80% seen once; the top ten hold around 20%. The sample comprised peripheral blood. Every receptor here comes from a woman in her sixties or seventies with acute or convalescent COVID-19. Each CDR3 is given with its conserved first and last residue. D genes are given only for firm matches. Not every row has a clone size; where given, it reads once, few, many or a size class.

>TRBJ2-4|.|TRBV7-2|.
CASSRTGGVTKNIQYF
TGTGCCAGCAGTCGTACAGGGGGGGTTACCAAAAACATTCAGTACTTC
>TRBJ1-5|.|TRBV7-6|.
CASSLVAGNGQPQHF
TGTGCCAGCAGCTTAGTGGCGGGGAATGGTCAGCCCCAGCATTTT
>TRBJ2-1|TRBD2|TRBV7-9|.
CASSLALAGARNEQFF
TGTGCCAGCAGCTTAGCGCTAGCGGGAGCTCGAAATGAGCAGTTCTTC
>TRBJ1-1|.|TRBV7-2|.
CASSLARRGARAFF
TGTGCCAGCAGCTTAGCGAGGCGGGGGGCTCGAGCTTTCTTT
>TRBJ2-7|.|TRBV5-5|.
CASSVPGVDEQYF
TGTGCCAGCAGCGTGCCAGGGGTGGACGAGCAGTACTTC
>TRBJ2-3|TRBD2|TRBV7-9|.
CASRLAGGQNTQYF
TGTGCCAGCAGGCTAGCGGGAGGGCAGAATACGCAGTATTTT
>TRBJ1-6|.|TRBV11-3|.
CASSHHGRGNSPLHF
TGTGCCAGCAGCCATCATGGCCGGGGTAATTCACCCCTCCACTTT
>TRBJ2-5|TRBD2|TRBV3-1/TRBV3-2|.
CASSHAASGIQETQYF
TGTGCCAGCAGCCATGCGGCTAGCGGGATTCAAGAGACCCAGTACTTC
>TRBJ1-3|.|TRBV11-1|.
CASSTEIGNTIYF
TGTGCCAGCAGCACAGAAATTGGAAACACCATATATTTT
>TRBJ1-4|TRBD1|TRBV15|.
CATSRDPGGVDEKLFF
TGTGCCACCAGCAGAGATCCAGGGGGCGTCGATGAAAAACTGTTTTTT
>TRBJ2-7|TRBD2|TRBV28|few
CASSIPLAGDEQYF
TGTGCCAGCAGTATACCATTAGCGGGAGACGAGCAGTACTTC
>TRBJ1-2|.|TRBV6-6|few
CASSPFGGPPSNYGYTF
TGTGCCAGCAGTCCATTCGGAGGGCCACCTTCTAACTATGGCTACACCTTC
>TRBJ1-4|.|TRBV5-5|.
CASSLVPGGNEKLFF
TGTGCCAGCAGCTTGGTTCCGGGAGGAAATGAAAAACTGTTTTTT
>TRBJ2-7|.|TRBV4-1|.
CASSQDQGLAGQYF
TGCGCCAGCAGCCAAGACCAGGGGTTGGCAGGGCAGTACTTC
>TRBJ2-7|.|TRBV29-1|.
CSIQGGSYEQYF
TGCAGCATTCAGGGGGGATCCTACGAGCAGTACTTC
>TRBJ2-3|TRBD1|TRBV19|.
CASSIERGRGTDTQYF
TGTGCCAGTAGTATAGAGAGGGGGCGCGGCACAGATACGCAGTATTTT
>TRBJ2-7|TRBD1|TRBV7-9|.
CASSPRGTASYEQYF
TGTGCCAGCAGCCCCCGTGGGACAGCTTCCTACGAGCAGTACTTC
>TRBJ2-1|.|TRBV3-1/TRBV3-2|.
CASSQGHFFEEQFF
TGTGCCAGCAGCCAAGGACACTTCTTCGAGGAGCAGTTCTTC
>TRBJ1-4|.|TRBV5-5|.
CASSPKGPGEANEKLFF
TGTGCCAGCAGCCCCAAGGGGCCAGGGGAAGCAAATGAAAAACTGTTTTTT
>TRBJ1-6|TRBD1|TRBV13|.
CASSPRGPSYNSPLHF
TGTGCCAGCAGCCCCAGGGGGCCCTCCTATAATTCACCCCTCCACTTT
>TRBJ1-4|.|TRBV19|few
CASSIGAGAKEKLFF
TGTGCCAGTAGTATTGGGGCAGGGGCTAAGGAAAAACTGTTTTTT
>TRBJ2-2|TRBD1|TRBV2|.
CASKRDRGTGELFF
TGTGCCAGCAAGAGGGACAGGGGGACCGGGGAGCTGTTTTTT
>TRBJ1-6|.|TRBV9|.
CASSATGAFYNSPLHF
TGTGCCAGCAGCGCGACAGGAGCCTTTTATAATTCACCCCTCCACTTT
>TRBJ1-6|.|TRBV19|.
CASSILSGGYSPLHF
TGTGCCAGTAGTATTCTATCCGGGGGGTACTCACCCCTCCACTTT
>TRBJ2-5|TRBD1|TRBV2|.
CASSDDRETTQETQYF
TGTGCCAGCAGTGACGACAGGGAGACCACCCAAGAGACCCAGTACTTC
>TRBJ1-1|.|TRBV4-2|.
CASSQDPRGRTEAFF
TGTGCCAGCAGCCAAGATCCCCGGGGTCGCACTGAAGCTTTCTTT
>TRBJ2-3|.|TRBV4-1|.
CASSQPLASDTQYF
TGCGCCAGCAGCCAACCGCTAGCTTCAGATACGCAGTATTTT
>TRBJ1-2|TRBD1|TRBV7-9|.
CASSSDRDGYTF
TGTGCCAGCAGCTCGGACAGGGACGGCTACACCTTC
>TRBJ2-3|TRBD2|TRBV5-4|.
CASSLPGTNTDTQYF
TGTGCCAGCAGCTTACCCGGGACTAACACAGATACGCAGTATTTT
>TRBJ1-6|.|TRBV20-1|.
CSATTGSPLHF
TGCAGTGCTACCACAGGGTCACCCCTCCACTTT
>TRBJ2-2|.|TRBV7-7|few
CASSLAGLSTGELFF
TGTGCTAGCAGCTTGGCCGGACTTTCCACCGGGGAGCTGTTTTTT
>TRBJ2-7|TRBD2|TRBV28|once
CASSSYRDRGLAGDYYEQYF
TGTGCCAGCAGTTCATACCGGGACAGAGGACTAGCGGGAGACTACTACGAGCAGTACTTC
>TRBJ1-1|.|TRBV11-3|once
CASSLRSRTEAFF
TGTGCCAGCAGCTTGCGGAGTCGCACTGAAGCTTTCTTT
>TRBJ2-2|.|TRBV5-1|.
CASSLQAGGELFF
TGCGCCAGCAGCTTACAAGCAGGCGGGGAGCTGTTTTTT
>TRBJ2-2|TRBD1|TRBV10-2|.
CASSESKQGVVELFF
TGCGCCAGCAGTGAGTCGAAACAGGGGGTCGTGGAGCTGTTTTTT
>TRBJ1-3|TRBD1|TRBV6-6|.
CASSYVRGLGNTIYF
TGTGCCAGCAGTTACGTCAGGGGGCTTGGAAACACCATATATTTT
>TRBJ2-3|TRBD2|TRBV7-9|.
CASSFGLAGGDTQYF
TGTGCCAGCAGCTTCGGACTAGCGGGAGGAGATACGCAGTATTTT
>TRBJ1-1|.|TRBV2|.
CASSEDRNTEAFF
TGTGCCAGCAGTGAAGACAGAAACACTGAAGCTTTCTTT
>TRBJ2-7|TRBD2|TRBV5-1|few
CASSPGPSGMYEQYF
TGCGCCAGCAGCCCGGGACCCAGCGGGATGTACGAGCAGTACTTC
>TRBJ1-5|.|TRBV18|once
CASSPPRGRGVQPQHF
TGTGCCAGCTCACCACCTAGAGGGAGAGGAGTTCAGCCCCAGCATTTT
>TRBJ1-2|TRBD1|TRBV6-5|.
CASWGDRGLGYGYTF
TGTGCCAGTTGGGGGGACAGGGGGCTGGGCTATGGCTACACCTTC
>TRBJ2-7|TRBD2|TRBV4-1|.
CASSQELGGGLAATYEQYF
TGCGCCAGCAGCCAAGAACTCGGGGGGGGACTAGCGGCTACCTACGAGCAGTACTTC
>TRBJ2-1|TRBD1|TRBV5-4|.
CASSLRDRHNEQFF
TGTGCCAGCAGCTTGCGGGACAGGCATAATGAGCAGTTCTTC
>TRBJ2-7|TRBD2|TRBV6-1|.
CASSDEMGLAGGPPYEQYF
TGTGCCAGCAGTGATGAGATGGGACTAGCGGGAGGGCCACCCTACGAGCAGTACTTC
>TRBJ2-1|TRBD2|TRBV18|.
CASSGLAVAYNEQFF
TGTGCCAGCTCAGGACTAGCGGTTGCCTACAATGAGCAGTTCTTC
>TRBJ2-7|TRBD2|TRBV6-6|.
CASSGLAGDSEQYF
TGTGCCAGCAGCGGACTAGCGGGAGACAGTGAGCAGTACTTC
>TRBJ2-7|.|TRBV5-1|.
CASSFDRTEQYF
TGCGCCAGCAGCTTCGATAGGACAGAGCAGTACTTC
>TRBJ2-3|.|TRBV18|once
CASSPPRGFTSTDTQYF
TGTGCCAGCTCACCACCTAGGGGTTTCACTAGCACAGATACGCAGTATTTT
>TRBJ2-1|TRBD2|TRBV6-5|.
CASSYSRGGRAFVF
TGTGCCAGCAGTTACTCGAGGGGAGGGAGGGCCTTCGTCTTC
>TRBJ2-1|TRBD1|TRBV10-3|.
CAISATGGYEQFF
TGTGCCATCAGTGCCACAGGGGGCTATGAACAGTTCTTC
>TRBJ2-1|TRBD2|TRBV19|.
CASRDIGLAGGMVNEQFF
TGTGCCAGTAGAGATATAGGACTAGCGGGAGGTATGGTCAATGAGCAGTTCTTC
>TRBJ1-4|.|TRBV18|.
CASSPILGAANEKLFF
TGTGCCAGCTCACCAATATTGGGGGCGGCTAATGAAAAACTGTTTTTT
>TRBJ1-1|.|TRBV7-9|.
CASSSGRPEAFF
TGTGCCAGCAGCTCCGGTCGTCCTGAAGCTTTCTTT
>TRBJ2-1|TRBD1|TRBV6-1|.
CASSESGGFNEQFF
TGTGCCAGCAGTGAGTCAGGGGGCTTCAATGAGCAGTTCTTC
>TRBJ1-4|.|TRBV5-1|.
CASSPRQKLFF
TGCGCCAGCAGCCCTAGACAGAAACTGTTTTTT
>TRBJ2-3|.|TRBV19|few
CASQRWGGGAGDTQYF
TGTGCCAGCCAAAGGTGGGGAGGGGGGGCCGGAGATACGCAGTATTTT
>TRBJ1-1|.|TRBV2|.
CASRPVRGVGNTEAFF
TGTGCCAGCAGACCTGTTCGCGGGGTGGGCAACACTGAAGCTTTCTTT
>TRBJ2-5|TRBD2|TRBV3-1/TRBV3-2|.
CASSQLLAGKETQYF
TGTGCCAGCAGCCAGTTACTAGCGGGTAAAGAGACCCAGTACTTC